What follows are 28 T cell receptor beta chains derived from one specimen sequenced in a study of chronic HIV infection and antiretroviral therapy. Using its own MiXCR run on the 5' RACE reads, TCRdb lists one record per CDR3 protein. The sample carries 40,000 to 60,000 distinct CDR3 sequences, 19% recorded once. Sequenced sample: peripheral blood. The origin of the receptors is an adult who had HIV and had not received antiretroviral therapy, or was an uninfected healthy control (not recorded which).

The CDR3 sequence: CASSLGSGRETQYF. DNA of the CDR3: TGTGCCAGCAGTTTAGGCTCAGGGCGAGAGACCCAGTACTTC. This chain joins TRBV27 and TRBJ2-5, with D perhaps TRBD1 (5 bases). CDR3 length equals 14 residues. The V gene lost 2 bases and the J gene lost 4 bases, with 11 bases spanning the gap. CDR1 is MNHEY, CDR2 SMNVEV, per germline (reference sequence).

This clonotype was detected a few times. The chain has TRBV5-1 and TRBJ2-5, with 8 bases aligning to TRBD2. This CDR3 region has 15 residues. Trimming took 3 bases from V and 1 from J; bases not matched to a gene: 5. Germline V CDR1 and CDR2: SGHRS, YFSETQ. The CDR3: CASSSLAGPQETQYF. The CDR3 nucleotides read TGCGCCAGCAGCTCATTAGCGGGACCCCAAGAGACCCAGTACTTC.

V and J are TRBV20-1 and TRBJ2-3; possibly TRBD2 for D (5 bases). Deletions cut 3 bases from V and 5 bases from J, with 12 bases between. CDR3 length equals 13 residues. Looked up from germline, CDR1 is DFQATT and CDR2 is SNEGSKA (reference sequence). The CDR3 sequence: CSARGGYGDTQYF. CDR3 sequence (DNA): TGCAGTGCTAGGGGCGGGTATGGAGATACGCAGTATTTT.

The genes are TRBV10-1 and TRBJ1-1, with TRBD1 as a possible D gene (5 bases). The V and J ends lost 7 bases and 4 bases respectively, with 13 bases between them. Germline assignment: CDR1 WNHNN and CDR2 SYGVQD (reference sequence). The CDR3 extends over 13 amino acids. CDR3 DNA sequence: TGCGCCAGCAAAGGCAGGGCCGGCACTGAAGCTTTCTTT. It yields the protein CASKGRAGTEAFF.

V gene TRBV29-1 combines with J gene TRBJ2-1; 8 bases line up with TRBD2. Germline values: CDR1 SQVTM, CDR2 ANQGSEA. Trimming at V came to 3 bases and at J to 4 bases, leaving 8 bases not matched to a gene. This CDR3 is built from 15 residues. The CDR3 DNA sequence: TGCAGCGTTGAGGGGGCGGGAGGCCATTACAATGAGCAGTTCTTC. This gives the protein CSVEGAGGHYNEQFF.

In this sample, this clonotype turned up many times. The chain links TRBV2 to TRBJ1-1; D is perhaps TRBD1 (5 bases). Trimming shortened V by 10 bases and J by 4 bases, and 19 bases separated the two germline ends. The CDR3 covers 14 residues. Germline V gene lookup returns CDR1 SNHLY and CDR2 FYNNEI. Here the CDR3 reads CATRARASGTEAFF. In DNA form, the CDR3 reads TGTGCCACACGAGCCAGGGCGTCGGGCACTGAAGCTTTCTTT.

This clonotype has a handful of counts. The chain employs TRBV19 and TRBJ2-7; D remains unclear. V was pared by 3 bases and J by 0 bases, with 9 bases between. Germline V gene sequence: CDR1 LNHDA, CDR2 SQIVND (reference sequence). The CDR3 is 14 residues long. The CDR3: CASSISSSSYEQYF. DNA for the CDR3: TGTGCCAGTAGTATCAGCAGTAGCTCCTACGAGCAGTACTTC.

The chain uses TRBV5-5 and TRBJ2-6, with 10 bases fitting TRBD1. This CDR3 has 19 residues. V lost 1 base to trimming and J lost 0 bases; unmatched junction nucleotides: 7. Germline assignment: CDR1 SGHKS and CDR2 YYEKEE (reference sequence). CDR3 nucleotide sequence: TGTGCCAGCAGCTTGCGGTCGACAGGGGGCCTCTCTGGGGCCAACGTCCTGACTTTC. This translates into CASSLRSTGGLSGANVLTF.

This clonotype was counted between two and nine times. This sequence joins TRBV28 and TRBJ2-7; possible D gene TRBD1, 5 bases. This CDR3 is built from 16 residues. Germline CDR1 is MDHEN and CDR2 is SYDVKM. Trimming stripped 2 bases from V and 5 bases from J, with 19 bases between. The CDR3 DNA sequence: TGTGCCAGCAGTTTAGTTGCGGCGGACATGGGCCACGAGCAGTACTTC. Encoded protein: CASSLVAADMGHEQYF.

Only a few counts were recorded for this clonotype. The chain is built from TRBV27 and TRBJ2-3; TRBD1 matches 8 bases. Germline assignment: CDR1 MNHEY and CDR2 SMNVEV (reference sequence). The junction had 8 bases not matched to a gene; V was cut back by 7 bases and J by 8 bases. The CDR3 totals 13 residues. CDR3 amino acids: CASTGQGQGTQYF. Here the CDR3 DNA reads TGTGCCAGCACCGGACAGGGTCAAGGTACGCAGTATTTT.

This clonotype came up a few times. V gene TRBV28 combines with J gene TRBJ2-4, with TRBD2 as a possible D gene (7 bases). CDR1 is MDHEN and CDR2 is SYDVKM in the germline V gene. The CDR3 runs 15 residues. Trimming shortened V by 6 bases and J by 7 bases, and 19 bases separated the two germline ends. CDR3 sequence: CASRSEGGPQNIQYF. The DNA for the CDR3 is TGTGCCAGCAGATCGGAGGGGGGGCCCCAGAACATTCAGTACTTC.

The chain has TRBV24-1 and TRBJ2-3; unclear D gene. CDR3 size: 16 residues. Germline CDR1 is KGHDR and CDR2 is SFDVKD. Trimming removed 0 bases from V and 1 base from J, with 10 bases in between. The CDR3 here is CATSDLKRLGTDTQYF. Here the CDR3 DNA reads TGTGCCACCAGTGATTTGAAGCGCCTAGGCACAGATACGCAGTATTTT.

This clonotype appeared a few times. This chain joins TRBV29-1 and TRBJ2-3, with D unclear. Trimming pared 4 bases from V and 2 bases from J, leaving 13 bases between. This CDR3 has 14 residues. The V gene's germline CDR1 is SQVTM and CDR2 ANQGSEA. The CDR3 protein is CSVGVRWDTDTQYF. CDR3 nucleotides: TGCAGCGTTGGGGTTCGATGGGACACAGATACGCAGTATTTT.

This clonotype was observed a few times. The gene calls are TRBV6-2 or TRBV6-3 and TRBJ1-5; the match to TRBD1 covers 8 bases. The CDR3 consists of 15 residues. Unmatched junction bases numbered 9, after V lost 6 bases and J lost 5 bases. Germline assignment: CDR1 MNHEY and CDR2 SVGEGT. CDR3 sequence (DNA): TGTGCCAGCAGGCCCCGCTGGACAGGGCATCAGCCCCAGCATTTT. It yields the protein CASRPRWTGHQPQHF.

The CDR3, as DNA: TGCAGCGCCCAGATAGCGGCGAACTACGAGCAGTACTTC. It translates to CSAQIAANYEQYF. The genes are TRBV29-1 and TRBJ2-7; D is possibly TRBD2 (6 bases). Trimming removed 7 bases at V and 3 bases at J, with 16 bases between. The CDR3 runs to 13 residues. Germline assignment: CDR1 SQVTM and CDR2 ANQGSEA.

The rearrangement links TRBV28 to TRBJ2-1, with D possibly called TRBD1 or TRBD2 (6 bases each). CDR3 length: 15 residues. Germline CDR1 MDHEN, CDR2 SYDVKM. Trimming stripped 5 bases from V and 1 base from J, with 12 bases between. The CDR3, as DNA: TGTGCCAGCAGTCTACAGGGAGGATCCTACAATGAGCAGTTCTTC. This translates into CASSLQGGSYNEQFF.

The V and J genes are TRBV29-1 and TRBJ2-5; D unresolved. This CDR3 region has 12 residues. Trimming pared 7 bases from V and 4 bases from J, leaving 13 bases between. Looked up from germline, CDR1 is SQVTM and CDR2 is ANQGSEA. CDR3 nucleotide sequence: TGCAGCGCCCTAATCAGCCGAGAGACCCAGTACTTC. Translating it yields CSALISRETQYF.

This clonotype was counted only a few times. V usage is TRBV11-2 and J usage is TRBJ2-5; 7 bases fit TRBD2. The CDR3 is 16 residues long. CDR1 is SGHAT and CDR2 is FQNNGV in the germline V gene. V shed 1 base and J 5 bases; nucleotides not matched to a gene: 10. CDR3 nucleotides: TGTGCCAGCAGCTTAGCCCGAGGGAGGGGCCAGGAGACCCAGTACTTC. Residues: CASSLARGRGQETQYF.

The gene calls are TRBV28 and TRBJ2-1; 7 bases agree with TRBD2. CDR3 length: 15 residues. Looked up from germline, CDR1 is MDHEN and CDR2 is SYDVKM. V was pared by 6 bases and J by 1 base, with 6 bases of the junction left unmatched. CDR3 nucleotide sequence: TGTGCCAGCAGGCTCCGGGACTATTCCTACAATGAGCAGTTCTTC. Its translation is CASRLRDYSYNEQFF.

This clonotype was detected a few times. The gene calls are TRBV24-1 and TRBJ1-2, with D unresolved. The CDR3 runs 14 residues. Germline assignment: CDR1 KGHDR and CDR2 SFDVKD. V dropped 3 bases and J dropped 4 bases, with 11 bases sitting between them. CDR3 loop: CATSDPGRVYGYTF. The CDR3, as DNA: TGTGCCACCAGTGATCCCGGGCGCGTCTATGGCTACACCTTC.

The J gene is TRBJ2-7, the V gene TRBV6-5; D is undetermined. The CDR3 is 15 residues long. Germline CDR1 reads MNHEY; CDR2 reads SVGAGI. Trimming took 6 bases from V and 6 from J, leaving 21 bases between them. CDR3 amino acids: CASSADGGPIREQYF. CDR3 DNA sequence: TGTGCCAGCAGCGCCGACGGCGGACCCATCCGCGAGCAGTACTTC.

The V and J genes are TRBV28 and TRBJ2-3; 7 positions agree with TRBD2. V gave up 4 bases and J gave up 3 bases; unmatched junction bases: 10. Germline V gene lookup returns CDR1 MDHEN and CDR2 SYDVKM. CDR3 size: 16 residues. CDR3 sequence: CASSSPRRRETDTQYF. The CDR3 DNA reads as TGTGCCAGCAGTTCCCCCCGACGGCGGGAGACAGATACGCAGTATTTT. Full variable domain (remainder filled in from reference TRBV28 and TRBJ2-3): DVKVTQSSRYLVKRTGEKVFLECVQDMDHENMFWYRQDPGLGLRLIYFSYDVKMKEKGDIPEGYSVSREKKERFSLILESASTNQTSMYLCASSSPRRRETDTQYFGPGTRLTVL.

This clonotype was seen a handful of times. This chain uses TRBV28 with TRBJ2-1; D remains unclear. V lost 8 bases and J lost 5, with 22 bases in between. The CDR3 is 16 amino acids. Germline lookup yields CDR1 MDHEN and CDR2 SYDVKM. The CDR3 DNA is TGTGCCAGCTCCAGGCCCGTGAACGGCCGAGACAATGAGCAGTTCTTC. This gives the protein CASSRPVNGRDNEQFF.

This clonotype has only a few counts. The CDR3 loop reads CASSQVPGWGFNEQFF. DNA of the CDR3: TGTGCCAGCAGCCAAGTTCCAGGGTGGGGGTTCAATGAGCAGTTCTTC. The chain employs TRBV14 and TRBJ2-1, with D possibly called TRBD1 or TRBD2 (5 bases each). Germline V gives CDR1 SGHDN, CDR2 FVKESK. V was trimmed by 1 base and J by 6 bases, leaving 16 bases between them. CDR3 length: 16 residues.

In its sample, this clonotype was seen many times. The rearrangement uses TRBV29-1 and TRBJ2-7; D is undetermined. CDR1 SQVTM and CDR2 ANQGSEA come from the germline V gene. Trimming removed 6 bases at V and 6 bases at J, with 12 bases between. CDR3 length: 11 amino acids. The CDR3 coding sequence is TGCAGCGTGACGATACAGATCGAGCAGTACTTC. Residues: CSVTIQIEQYF.

The gene calls are TRBV28 and TRBJ2-5; 7 bases map to TRBD2. Germline values: CDR1 MDHEN, CDR2 SYDVKM. V dropped 4 bases and J dropped 1; count of bases not matched to a gene: 6. The CDR3 has 15 amino acids. This chain's CDR3 is CASSSWSGGQETQYF. The CDR3 DNA is TGTGCCAGCAGTTCCTGGTCGGGGGGCCAAGAGACCCAGTACTTC.

The chain combines TRBV28 with TRBJ2-2; D is undetermined. The CDR3 spans 14 residues. V shed 6 bases and J shed 8 bases, with 16 bases lying between them. Germline-derived CDR1 and CDR2 are MDHEN and SYDVKM. CDR3 protein: CASRPITSEGELFF. The CDR3 DNA is TGTGCCAGCAGACCGATAACCTCCGAGGGGGAGCTGTTTTTT.

This clonotype has only a few counts. This chain connects TRBV11-2 to TRBJ2-3, with 9 bases lining up with TRBD1. The germline CDR1 and CDR2 sequences are SGHAT and FQNNGV. The CDR3 is 16 amino acids. V shed 3 bases and J 4 bases; nucleotides not matched to a gene: 8. Here the CDR3 reads CASSLGQGVVADTQYF. CDR3 nucleotides: TGTGCCAGCAGCTTGGGACAGGGAGTAGTAGCAGATACGCAGTATTTT. The full variable domain, rest sourced from reference TRBV11-2 and TRBJ2-3, is EAGVAQSPRYKIIEKRQSVAFWCNPISGHATLYWYQQILGQGPKLLIQFQNNGVVDDSQLPKDRFSAERLKGVDSTLKIQPAKLEDSAVYLCASSLGQGVVADTQYFGPGTRLTVL.